A single sample is the source of the 24 T cell receptor beta chains below, sequenced in a study of T cells after yellow fever vaccination. TCRdb reprocessed the 5' RACE reads via MiXCR and lists one record per CDR3 protein. The sample has under 150,000 distinct CDR3 sequences, 7.7% seen once. This material consisted of CD4+ T cells sorted from PBMCs, taken 5 days after the yellow fever booster vaccination. The source of these receptors is a man younger than 40 who received the YFV17D yellow fever vaccine.

This clonotype was seen repeatedly, ten times or more. This chain connects TRBV7-3 to TRBJ2-5; D may be TRBD2 (5 bases). The CDR3 has 13 amino acids. V shed 2 bases and J shed 1 base, with 5 bases lying between them. Germline V gene sequence: CDR1 SGHTA, CDR2 FQGTGA. The CDR3 region is CASSLLAQETQYF. In nucleotides, the CDR3 is TGTGCCAGCAGCTTACTAGCCCAAGAGACCCAGTACTTC.

In its sample, this clonotype was seen once. A single base separates this from a much larger clone, so it may be a read error. The chain joins TRBV6-2 or TRBV6-3 to TRBJ2-7; 8 bases map to TRBD2. The CDR3 is made up of 14 amino acids. Unmatched junction bases numbered 12, after V lost 6 bases and J lost 8 bases. Germline V gene lookup returns CDR1 MNHEY and CDR2 SVGEGT. The CDR3 loop reads CASRRVLAAGKQYF. CDR3 sequence (DNA): TGTGCCAGCAGGCGAGTACTAGCGGCCGGTAAGCAGTACTTC.

This clonotype was seen at least ten times. This chain joins TRBV10-2 and TRBJ2-3; 7 bases align to TRBD2. The CDR3 has 16 residues. V gave up 3 bases and J gave up 2 bases; unmatched junction bases: 8. Per the germline V gene, CDR1 is WSHSY and CDR2 is SAAADI. The DNA of the CDR3 is TGCGCCAGCAGTGAATACGTGGGAGGGTTCACAGATACGCAGTATTTT. This translates into CASSEYVGGFTDTQYF.

This clonotype showed up many times. The rearrangement joins TRBV12-3 or TRBV12-4 to TRBJ1-4; D possibly corresponds to TRBD1 (6 bases). This CDR3 is 11 amino acids long. Trimming removed 4 bases at V and 16 bases at J, with 13 bases between. The CDR3 is CASSSGQRGFF. The CDR3 DNA reads TGTGCCAGCAGTTCCGGACAGCGAGGGTTTTTT.

This clonotype was found many times. The chain combines TRBV7-2 with TRBJ2-7; D may correspond to TRBD1 or TRBD2 (5 bases each). V lost 4 bases to trimming and J lost 3 bases, with 16 bases between them. This CDR3 is 15 amino acids long. In germline, CDR1 is SGHTA, CDR2 FQGNSA. This chain's CDR3 is CASSSTRDGHYEQYF. The CDR3 nucleotides are TGTGCCAGCAGCTCAACTCGGGACGGACACTACGAGCAGTACTTC.

This clonotype came up many times. CDR3 in amino acids: CASSQTGLARNEQFF. In DNA, the CDR3 is TGTGCCAGCAGCCAGACAGGGCTCGCACGCAATGAGCAGTTCTTC. This sequence joins TRBV7-9 and TRBJ2-1, with 7 bases lining up with TRBD1. CDR3 length: 15 residues. The V gene's germline CDR1 is SEHNR and CDR2 FQNEAQ (reference sequence). V shed 5 bases and J 6 bases; nucleotides not matched to a gene: 10.

This clonotype was seen ten or more times. The V call is TRBV20-1, the J call TRBJ2-1, with D perhaps TRBD1 (6 bases). Per the germline V gene, CDR1 is DFQATT and CDR2 is SNEGSKA (reference sequence). Trimming removed 4 bases at V and 9 bases at J, with 10 bases between. This CDR3 is 11 amino acids long. The CDR3 nucleotides are TGCAGTGCTAAATTCAGGGGTGAGCAGTTCTTC. It translates to CSAKFRGEQFF.

The CDR3 here is CASIKAGGTYEQYF. The CDR3 DNA reads as TGTGCCAGCATAAAAGCGGGGGGGACCTACGAGCAGTACTTC. The chain links TRBV25-1 to TRBJ2-7; 10 nucleotides line up with TRBD2. The length of the CDR3 is 14 residues. The germline V gene has CDR1 MGHDK and CDR2 SYGVNS. Trimming removed 7 bases from V and 2 bases from J; junction bases left unmatched: 5.

This clonotype was found many times. V and J are TRBV7-9 and TRBJ2-3; 10 bases align to TRBD2. This CDR3 has 14 residues. Losses at the gene ends were 4 bases for V and 5 bases for J; bases not matched to a gene: 3. The germline CDR1 and CDR2 sequences are SEHNR and FQNEAQ (reference sequence). CDR3 residues: CASSWRLAGDTQYF. The CDR3 nucleotides read TGTGCCAGCAGCTGGAGACTAGCGGGAGATACGCAGTATTTT.

This clonotype was found many times. The chain employs TRBV10-2 and TRBJ1-3; TRBD1 agrees at 9 bases. The CDR3 consists of 13 residues. The germline CDR1 and CDR2 sequences are WSHSY and SAAADI. V dropped 8 bases and J dropped 2; count of bases not matched to a gene: 1. CDR3 amino acids: CASRTGAGNTIYF. The DNA of the CDR3 is TGCGCCAGCCGGACAGGGGCTGGAAACACCATATATTTT.

This clonotype was found a few times. Here the CDR3 DNA reads TGCGCCAGCAGCTTGGCACTAGCGGGAGGTAATGAGCAGTTCTTC. Translated, it gives CASSLALAGGNEQFF. The V gene is TRBV5-1, the J gene TRBJ2-1; 12 bases fit TRBD2. V lost 0 bases to trimming and J lost 7 bases; unmatched junction nucleotides: 2. Germline loops: CDR1 SGHRS, CDR2 YFSETQ. This CDR3 region has 15 residues.

This clonotype was recorded at least ten times. The gene calls are TRBV4-3 and TRBJ2-3, with 8 bases fitting TRBD2. The germline gives CDR1 LGHNA, CDR2 YSLEER. Trimming took 0 bases from V and 6 from J; bases not matched to a gene: 14. CDR3 length equals 18 residues. The CDR3 sequence: CASSQDRIGTREPDTQYF. DNA for the CDR3: TGCGCCAGCAGCCAAGATCGGATCGGGACTAGAGAACCGGATACGCAGTATTTT.

This clonotype was seen ten or more times. This rearrangement joins TRBV27 to TRBJ1-2; D not resolved. V was trimmed by 3 bases and J by 0 bases, leaving 14 bases between them. CDR3 size: 16 residues. Germline V gives CDR1 MNHEY, CDR2 SMNVEV (reference sequence). CDR3: CASSFSPRASNYGYTF. The CDR3 DNA sequence: TGTGCCAGCAGTTTTTCTCCCCGGGCCTCTAACTATGGCTACACCTTC.

This clonotype was detected a few times. The genes are TRBV5-1 and TRBJ2-1; TRBD2 aligns across 7 bases. The V gene end was trimmed by 3 bases and the J gene end by 6 bases; junction bases not matched to a gene: 6. Germline V gene data show CDR1 as SGHRS and CDR2 as YFSETQ. The CDR3 length is 14 residues. CDR3 protein: CASSSVTSFNEQFF. The CDR3 coding sequence is TGCGCCAGCAGCTCCGTGACTAGCTTCAATGAGCAGTTCTTC. Supplemented by reference TRBV5-1 and TRBJ2-1, the full variable domain reads KAGVTQTPRYLIKTRGQQVTLSCSPISGHRSVSWYQQTPGQGLQFLFEYFSETQRNKGNFPGRFSGRQFSNSRSEMNVSTLELGDSALYLCASSSVTSFNEQFFGPGTRLTVL.

This clonotype was detected many times. The chain has TRBV20-1 and TRBJ2-7, with a possible D match to TRBD1 (5 bases). The CDR3 contains 14 residues. Trimming took off 3 bases at V and 0 bases at J, with 12 bases between the two ends. CDR1 is DFQATT and CDR2 is SNEGSKA in the germline V gene (reference sequence). The DNA for the CDR3 is TGCAGTGCTAGCGGTGGACACCACTCCTACGAGCAGTACTTC. It encodes CSASGGHHSYEQYF.

This clonotype was recorded many times. The V and J genes are TRBV12-3 or TRBV12-4 and TRBJ1-2, with 9 positions matching TRBD1. The CDR3 is 14 amino acids. After removal of 5 bases from V and 3 bases from J, the junction contained 4 bases not matched to a gene. In DNA form, the CDR3 reads TGTGCCAGCAGTGGGACAGGGTTCCACTATGGCTACACCTTC. Protein product: CASSGTGFHYGYTF.

This clonotype was recorded at least ten times. The chain couples TRBV12-3 or TRBV12-4 to TRBJ2-5; 13 bases map to TRBD2. Trimming took 2 bases from V and 4 from J; bases not matched to a gene: 4. The CDR3 loop spans 16 amino acids. As DNA, the CDR3 is TGTGCCAGCAGTTTAACTAGCGGGAGGGCCGGAGAGACCCAGTACTTC. It specifies CASSLTSGRAGETQYF.

This clonotype was counted at least ten times. The rearrangement links TRBV7-9 to TRBJ1-5; D perhaps matches TRBD1 (5 bases). Germline V gene lookup returns CDR1 SEHNR and CDR2 FQNEAQ (reference sequence). This CDR3 is 15 amino acids long. V was cut by 1 base and J by 2 bases, with 9 bases left in between. The CDR3 coding sequence is TGTGCCAGCAGCTTAGAGGGAGGGGGCAATCAGCCCCAGCATTTT. It codes for CASSLEGGGNQPQHF.

This clonotype has ten or more counts. This chain links TRBV7-2 with TRBJ2-7; TRBD2 agrees at 8 bases. Germline V gene sequence: CDR1 SGHTA, CDR2 FQGNSA. CDR3 length: 16 residues. V lost 4 bases to trimming and J lost 6 bases; unmatched junction nucleotides: 14. The CDR3 loop reads CASSSRFGSGKGEQYF. The CDR3 DNA is TGTGCCAGCAGCTCCCGGTTTGGTAGCGGGAAAGGCGAGCAGTACTTC.

This clonotype was detected many times. This chain joins TRBV12-3 or TRBV12-4 and TRBJ1-2; D not resolved. V shed 5 bases and J shed 6 bases, with 7 bases lying between them. The CDR3 runs to 11 residues. The CDR3 region has the DNA TGTGCCAGCAGTGTGAGGGATGGCTACACCTTC. Translating it yields CASSVRDGYTF.

This clonotype showed up many times. J is TRBJ2-3 and V is TRBV12-3 or TRBV12-4; TRBD2 is a possible D gene (5 bases). CDR3 length: 15 residues. The germline V and J ends were trimmed by 3 bases and 1 base, with 11 bases remaining between them. In DNA form, the CDR3 reads TGTGCCAGCAGTTTGAGAGGGCAGCGCACAGATACGCAGTATTTT. It yields the protein CASSLRGQRTDTQYF.

J is TRBJ1-1 and V is TRBV28; D not certain. The CDR3 covers 14 residues. Germline V gene lookup returns CDR1 MDHEN and CDR2 SYDVKM. Trimming cost V 7 bases and J 1 base, with 13 bases left between them. CDR3 residues: CASTAPGKNTEAFF. The CDR3 DNA follows: TGTGCCAGCACTGCCCCGGGAAAGAACACTGAAGCTTTCTTT.

This clonotype was counted at least ten times. This chain uses TRBV4-2 with TRBJ2-1, with 7 bases fitting TRBD2. CDR1 and CDR2 from the germline V gene are LGHNA and YNFKEQ. The CDR3 sequence is 16 residues long. Trimming at V came to 4 bases and at J to 0 bases, leaving 6 bases not matched to a gene. CDR3 DNA: TGTGCCAGCAGCCGGGAAGCGGGATCCTCCTACAATGAGCAGTTCTTC. Translating gives CASSREAGSSYNEQFF.

This chain uses TRBV7-8 with TRBJ2-2; a possible D gene is TRBD2 (6 bases). CDR3 length equals 14 residues. CDR1 is SGHVS and CDR2 is FQNEAQ in the germline V gene. V shed 5 bases and J shed 4 bases, with 11 bases lying between them. The CDR3 DNA is TGTGCCAGCAGCCCTAGCGTAGGCACCGGGGAGCTGTTTTTT. The encoded protein is CASSPSVGTGELFF.